This T cell receptor beta chain was sequenced in a study of T cells after yellow fever vaccination. This clonotype turned up a few times. The CDR3 extends over 14 amino acids. Deletions cut 3 bases from V and 5 bases from J, with 11 bases between. CDR1 and CDR2 (germline): LNHNV, YYDKDF (reference sequence). Using its own MiXCR run on the 5' RACE reads, TCRdb lists one record per CDR3 protein. Among a few hundred thousand distinct CDR3 sequences listed, around 4.9% were seen once. The sample in question was CD4+ T cells sorted from PBMCs, obtained on the day of the yellow fever booster vaccination. The receptor's source is a man younger than 35 who received the YFV17D yellow fever vaccine. This chain connects TRBV15 to TRBJ1-5; D is ambiguous. The DNA of the CDR3 is TGTGCCACCAGCAGGAAGGACCGATATCAGCCCCAGCATTTT. Translated: CATSRKDRYQPQHF.